This T cell receptor beta chain was sequenced in a study of human T cells and chemical hapten exposure. J lost 4 bases, V lost 0 bases, and 1 base had no gene match. The CDR3 runs 16 residues. CDR1 SGHNT and CDR2 YYREEE come from the germline V gene (reference sequence). At least ten counts were recorded for this clonotype. Each cDNA molecule in the library carried unique molecular identifiers. TCRdb recomputed calls from the RACE reads with MiXCR, one row per CDR3 protein. The sample shows 180,000 or so distinct CDR3 sequences, about 14% of them seen only once. Time point here: patch test 1, 2 weeks after DPC sensitization. Treatment given: therapeutic diphenylcyclopropenone sensitization with weekly scalp DPC. The template was total RNA from unfractionated whole blood.

The chain combines TRBV5-4 with TRBJ2-1; 13 nucleotides line up with TRBD2. Material: whole blood, obtained in connection with sensitization to the hapten diphenylcyclopropenone (DPC). This clonotype was sampled from a woman in her 30s with alopecia areata. Some clones in this sample may be carry-over from other donors' samples. CDR3 residues: CASSLGTSGRYNEQFF. CDR3 nucleotide sequence: TGTGCCAGCAGCTTGGGGACTAGCGGGAGATACAATGAGCAGTTCTTC.